Included here is one TCR beta chain sequence, with context. Its antigen remains unknown. Being one base from a much bigger clone, this may be a read error. TCRdb redid the calling of the reads with MiXCR, one entry per CDR3 protein. The data show roughly 600,000 distinct CDR3 sequences, 24% seen once. The CDR3 loop spans 15 amino acids. Germline V gene lookup returns CDR1 MDHEN and CDR2 SYDVKM. This record comes from a study of T cell repertoires in cytomegalovirus infection. The study, taken as a whole, reports: The cumulative frequency of public TCR beta families identified carriers of CMV plus the relevant HLA. Dominating the ex vivo response were TCR beta clonotypes that were CMV-specific and HLA-C-restricted.

The specimen sequenced was CD8+ T cells from PBMCs. The clonotype comes from a human donor in good health (CMV status not recorded). Some clones in this sample may be carry-over from other donors' samples. This chain uses TRBV28 with TRBJ2-7, with D uncertain. CDR3 sequence: CASSLTVLSADELYF. CDR3 coding DNA: TGTGCCAGCAGTCTGACTGTGCTATCCGCGGACGAGCTGTACTTC.